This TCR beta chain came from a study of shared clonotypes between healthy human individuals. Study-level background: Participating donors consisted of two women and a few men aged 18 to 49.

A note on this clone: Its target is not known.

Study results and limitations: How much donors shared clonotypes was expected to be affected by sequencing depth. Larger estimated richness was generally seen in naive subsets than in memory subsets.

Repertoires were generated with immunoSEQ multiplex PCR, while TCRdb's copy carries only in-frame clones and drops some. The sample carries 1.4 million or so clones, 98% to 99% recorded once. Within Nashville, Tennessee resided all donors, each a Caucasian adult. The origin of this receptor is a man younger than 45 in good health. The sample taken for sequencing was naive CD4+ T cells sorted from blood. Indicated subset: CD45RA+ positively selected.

The CDR3 region is CASSIVGQGTEQFF. Written as DNA, the CDR3 is TGTGCCAGTAGTATAGTGGGACAGGGGACTGAGCAGTTCTTC. The chain joins TRBV19 to TRBJ2-1; 10 bases align to TRBD1. CDR1 LNHDA and CDR2 SQIVND come from the germline V gene (reference sequence). CDR3 size: 14 residues. With 1 base clipped from V and 9 bases from J, the junction kept 3 bases outside the gene matches.